This T cell receptor beta chain was sequenced in a study of technical replicates of blood from several donors. This CDR3 comprises 15 residues. Germline loops: CDR1 MGHRA, CDR2 YSYEKL. The ends were cut back, 2 bases at V and 6 bases at J, with 14 bases in the middle. Data came from immunoSEQ multiplex PCR; TCRdb stores just in-frame clones and leaves some out. The data hold fewer than 110,000 clones, with just over 95% observed a single time. This chain uses TRBV4-1 with TRBJ2-1, with D maybe TRBD2 (6 bases). Sequenced material: T cells isolated from PBMCs. The source is a human donor in good health. CDR3 residues: CASSQMGLAPNEQFF. The DNA of the CDR3 is TGCGCCAGCAGCCAAATGGGACTGGCCCCCAATGAGCAGTTCTTC.